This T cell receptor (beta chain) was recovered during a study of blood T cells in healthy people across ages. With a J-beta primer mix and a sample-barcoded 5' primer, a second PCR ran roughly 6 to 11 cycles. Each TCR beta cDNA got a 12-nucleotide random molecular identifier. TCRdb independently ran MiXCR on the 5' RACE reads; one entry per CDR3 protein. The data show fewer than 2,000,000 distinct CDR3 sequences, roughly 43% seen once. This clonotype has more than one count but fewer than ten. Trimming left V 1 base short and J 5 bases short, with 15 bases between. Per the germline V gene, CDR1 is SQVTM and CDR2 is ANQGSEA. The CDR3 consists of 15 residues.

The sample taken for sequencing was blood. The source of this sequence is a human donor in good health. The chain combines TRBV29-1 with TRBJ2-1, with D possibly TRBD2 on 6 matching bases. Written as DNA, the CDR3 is TGCAGCGTTGAAGTCGGGGCGGGGTTACACAATGAGCAGTTCTTC. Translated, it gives CSVEVGAGLHNEQFF.